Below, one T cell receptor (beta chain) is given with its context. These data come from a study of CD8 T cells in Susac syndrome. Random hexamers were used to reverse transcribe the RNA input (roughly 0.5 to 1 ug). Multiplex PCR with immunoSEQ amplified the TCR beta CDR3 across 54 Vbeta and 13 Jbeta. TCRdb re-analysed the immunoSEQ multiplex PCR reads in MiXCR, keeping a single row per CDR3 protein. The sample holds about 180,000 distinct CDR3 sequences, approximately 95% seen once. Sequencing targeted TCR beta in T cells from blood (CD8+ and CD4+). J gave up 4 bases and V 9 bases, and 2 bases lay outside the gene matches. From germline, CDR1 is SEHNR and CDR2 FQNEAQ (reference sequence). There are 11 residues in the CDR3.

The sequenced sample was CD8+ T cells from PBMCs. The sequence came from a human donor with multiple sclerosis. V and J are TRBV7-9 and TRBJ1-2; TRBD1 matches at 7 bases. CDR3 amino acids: CASRQGYGYTF. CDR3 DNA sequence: TGTGCCAGTCGACAGGGCTATGGCTACACCTTC.